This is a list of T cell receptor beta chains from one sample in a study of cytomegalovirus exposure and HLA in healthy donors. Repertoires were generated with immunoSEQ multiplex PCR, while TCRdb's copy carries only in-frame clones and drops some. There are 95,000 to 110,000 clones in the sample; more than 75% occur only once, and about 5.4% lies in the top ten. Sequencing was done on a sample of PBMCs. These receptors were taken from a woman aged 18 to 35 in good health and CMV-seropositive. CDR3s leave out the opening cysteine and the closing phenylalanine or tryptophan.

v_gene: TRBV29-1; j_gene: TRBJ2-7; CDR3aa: SVPGKSYEQY
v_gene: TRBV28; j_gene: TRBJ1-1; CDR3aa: ASSFIRGAF
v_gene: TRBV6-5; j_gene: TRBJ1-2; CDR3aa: ASSRQGSNYGYT
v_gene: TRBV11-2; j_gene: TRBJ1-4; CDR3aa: ASSLVRGTEKLF
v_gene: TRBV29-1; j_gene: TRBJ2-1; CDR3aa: SVDVGGSNEQF
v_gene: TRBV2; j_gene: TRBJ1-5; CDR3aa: ASSETRGAANQPQH
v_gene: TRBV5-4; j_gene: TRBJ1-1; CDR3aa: ASSSGGGNNEAF
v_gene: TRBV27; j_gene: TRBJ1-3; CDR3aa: ASSSGTGGNTIY
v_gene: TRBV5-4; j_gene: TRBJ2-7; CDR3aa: ASSKGTYEQY
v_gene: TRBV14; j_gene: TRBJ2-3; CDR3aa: ASSQDRADTQY
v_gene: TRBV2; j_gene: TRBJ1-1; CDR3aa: ASSAAGNTEAF
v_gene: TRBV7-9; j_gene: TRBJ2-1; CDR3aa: GTHQTDEQF
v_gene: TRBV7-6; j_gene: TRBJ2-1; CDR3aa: ASSLGPSYNEQF
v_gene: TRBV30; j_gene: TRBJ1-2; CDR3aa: AWSPDRARTYT
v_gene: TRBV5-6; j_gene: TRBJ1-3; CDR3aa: ASSPPSGNTIY
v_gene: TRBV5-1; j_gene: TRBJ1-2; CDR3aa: ASSFDTGYGYT
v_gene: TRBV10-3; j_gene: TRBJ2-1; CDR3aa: ATTQGGSHYNEQF
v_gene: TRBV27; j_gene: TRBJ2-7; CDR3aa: ASSLGPPAYEQY
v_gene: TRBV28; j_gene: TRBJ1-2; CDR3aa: ASSRQESTD
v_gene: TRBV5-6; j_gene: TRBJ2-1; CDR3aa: ASSFTSGSYNEQF
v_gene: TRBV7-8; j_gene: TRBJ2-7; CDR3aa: ASSLARSEQY
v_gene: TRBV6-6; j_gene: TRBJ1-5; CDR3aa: ASSYQGHQPQH
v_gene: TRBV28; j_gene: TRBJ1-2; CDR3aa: ASSSGQGGNYGYT
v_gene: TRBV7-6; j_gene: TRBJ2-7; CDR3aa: ASSLGLGGYEQY
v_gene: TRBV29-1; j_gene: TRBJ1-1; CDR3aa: SVVLRATNTEAF
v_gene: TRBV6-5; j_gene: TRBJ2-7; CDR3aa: ASIGTSGYEQY
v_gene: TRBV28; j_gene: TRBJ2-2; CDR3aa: ASSRVSGSSGELF
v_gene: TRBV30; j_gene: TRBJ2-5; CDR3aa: AWNSPSGTQETQY
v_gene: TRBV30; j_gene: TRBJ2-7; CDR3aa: AWSGGLGAYEQY
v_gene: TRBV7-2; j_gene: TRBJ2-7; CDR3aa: ASSNGLGPYEQY